This TCR beta chain is from a study of shared clonotypes between healthy human individuals. This clone has just a few counts. Its specificity is not known. The identical CDR3 is also encoded by other nucleotide sequences in the sample. Germline V gives CDR1 GTSNPN, CDR2 SVGIG (reference sequence). The CDR3 consists of 13 residues. V shed 1 base and J shed 0 bases, with 4 bases lying between them. Notes on the study in general: In this cohort, only blood was sampled, and tissue repertoires likely differ.

Clones were read by immunoSEQ multiplex PCR, and TCRdb kept only the in-frame ones, dropping some. The table shows millions of clones, with around nine tenths occurring only once. This TCR was recovered from a man between 18 and 29 years old in good health. The sequenced sample consisted of naive CD4+ T cells sorted from blood. Subset denoted: CD45RA+ positively selected. The chain uses TRBV30 and TRBJ1-5; D is undetermined. The CDR3 coding sequence is TGTGCCTGGAGTGCCAGTAGCAATCAGCCCCAGCATTTT. It codes for CAWSASSNQPQHF.